This T cell receptor (beta chain) originates from a study of molecular identifiers for immune sequencing clone quantification. Methods described previously, with TCR primers listed, were used for bulk TCR libraries. Using its own MiXCR run on the PCR reads, TCRdb lists one record per CDR3 protein. The table shows around 300,000 distinct CDR3 sequences, with roughly 24% occurring only once. Based on a CD8+CD4-CCR7+CD45RA+ profile, naive CD8 T cells were sorted. V was clipped by 6 bases and J by 5 bases; unmatched bases: 12. The germline V gene encodes CDR1 SEHNR and CDR2 FQNEAQ (reference sequence). This CDR3 spans 15 amino acids.

The gene calls are TRBV7-9 and TRBJ2-7, with 8 bases lining up with TRBD2. The source of this sequence is a human donor in good health. Some libraries in this study had Jurkat cell RNA spiked in. Sample: naive CD8+ T cells from blood, with Jurkat cell RNA spiked in. The sample's subset: FACS-sorted CD8+CD4-CCR7+CD45RA+ naive T cells. CDR3 loop: CASRRRGGGTNEQYF. CDR3 bases: TGTGCCAGCAGGCGACGGGGCGGGGGGACCAACGAGCAGTACTTC. Supplemented by reference TRBV7-9 and TRBJ2-7, the full variable domain reads DTGVSQNPRHKITKRGQNVTFRCDPISEHNRLYWYRQTLGQGPEFLTYFQNEAQLEKSRLLSDRFSAERPKGSFSTLEIQRTEQGDSAMYLCASRRRGGGTNEQYFGPGTRLTVT.